Listed below are T cell receptor beta chains from one sample, sequenced in a study of OX40 agonist ivuxolimab in advanced cancers. Assay: immunoSEQ multiplex PCR; the TCRdb copy retains only in-frame clones and omits some. Found here are under 30,000 clones, more than 80% of them singletons; the top ten hold approximately 17%. Sample: CD4+ or CD8+ T cells sorted from blood, taken in a trial of the OX40 agonist ivuxolimab. The origin of the receptors is an adult with an advanced solid tumor such as melanoma, head and neck, liver or kidney cancer. Each CDR3 is given with its conserved first and last residue. A D gene is named only where the DNA matches it firmly. Size is stated for part of the rows, as once, few or many counts, or as a class when the clone is expanded.

D gene: TRBD2; clone size: NA; J gene: TRBJ2-5; V gene: TRBV7-2; CDR3 protein: CASSLALAGGQETQYF; CDR3 DNA: TGTGCCAGCAGCTTAGCCCTAGCGGGGGGCCAAGAGACCCAGTACTTC
D gene: NA; clone size: once; J gene: TRBJ2-2; V gene: TRBV11-3; CDR3 protein: CASRQTTGELFF; CDR3 DNA: TGTGCCAGCAGACAGACCACCGGGGAGCTGTTTTTT
D gene: NA; clone size: NA; J gene: TRBJ1-2; V gene: TRBV5-1; CDR3 protein: CASSLAPAASLNGYTF; CDR3 DNA: TGCGCCAGCAGCTTGGCCCCCGCAGCTAGTTTGAATGGCTACACCTTC
D gene: NA; clone size: NA; J gene: TRBJ1-1; V gene: TRBV6-6; CDR3 protein: CASSYSRDSEAFF; CDR3 DNA: TGTGCCAGCAGTTACTCGCGGGATTCTGAAGCTTTCTTT
D gene: NA; clone size: NA; J gene: TRBJ2-5; V gene: TRBV4-3; CDR3 protein: CASSPDPVAQYF; CDR3 DNA: TGCGCCAGCAGCCCAGATCCCGTGGCCCAGTACTTC
D gene: NA; clone size: few; J gene: TRBJ2-1; V gene: TRBV14; CDR3 protein: CASSQVLGDEQFF; CDR3 DNA: TGTGCCAGCAGCCAAGTGCTCGGGGATGAGCAGTTCTTC
D gene: TRBD1; clone size: NA; J gene: TRBJ2-1; V gene: TRBV14; CDR3 protein: CASSQSGTGWQFF; CDR3 DNA: TGTGCCAGCAGCCAAAGTGGGACAGGCTGGCAGTTCTTC
D gene: TRBD1; clone size: NA; J gene: TRBJ1-4; V gene: TRBV14; CDR3 protein: CASSRQGAWEKLFF; CDR3 DNA: TGTGCCAGCAGTCGTCAGGGGGCATGGGAAAAACTGTTTTTT
D gene: TRBD2; clone size: NA; J gene: TRBJ2-3; V gene: TRBV9; CDR3 protein: CASSAQPSGSYRGTQYF; CDR3 DNA: TGTGCCAGCAGCGCACAACCTAGCGGGAGTTATCGTGGTACGCAGTATTTT
D gene: NA; clone size: NA; J gene: TRBJ2-6; V gene: TRBV10-3; CDR3 protein: CAISEFGSLVSGANVLTF; CDR3 DNA: TGTGCCATCAGTGAGTTTGGCAGTCTGGTCTCTGGGGCCAACGTCCTGACTTTC
D gene: TRBD1; clone size: NA; J gene: TRBJ1-2; V gene: TRBV18; CDR3 protein: CASSPPTGGYGYTF; CDR3 DNA: TGTGCCAGCTCACCACCAACAGGGGGGTATGGCTACACCTTC
D gene: TRBD2; clone size: NA; J gene: TRBJ2-6; V gene: TRBV7-6; CDR3 protein: CASSLEPTGGLGANVLTF; CDR3 DNA: TGTGCCAGCAGCTTAGAACCGACGGGGGGGCTGGGGGCCAACGTCCTGACTTTC
D gene: TRBD1; clone size: few; J gene: TRBJ1-1; V gene: TRBV11-2; CDR3 protein: CASSLGGGSEAFF; CDR3 DNA: TGTGCCAGCAGCTTAGGAGGGGGCTCGGAAGCTTTCTTT
D gene: TRBD1; clone size: NA; J gene: TRBJ1-2; V gene: TRBV5-5; CDR3 protein: CASSHGGQADYGYTF; CDR3 DNA: TGTGCCAGCAGCCATGGGGGACAGGCGGACTATGGCTACACCTTC
D gene: NA; clone size: NA; J gene: TRBJ2-1; V gene: TRBV2; CDR3 protein: CASTWAKLEQFF; CDR3 DNA: TGTGCCAGCACCTGGGCAAAGCTTGAGCAGTTCTTC
D gene: TRBD2; clone size: once; J gene: TRBJ2-2; V gene: TRBV7-7; CDR3 protein: CASSRLAGGPGELFF; CDR3 DNA: TGTGCTAGCAGCCGACTAGCGGGAGGGCCCGGGGAGCTGTTTTTT
D gene: TRBD1; clone size: NA; J gene: TRBJ2-7; V gene: TRBV11-3; CDR3 protein: CASSRGDRGYEQYF; CDR3 DNA: TGTGCCAGCAGCCGCGGGGACAGGGGTTACGAGCAGTACTTC
D gene: TRBD2; clone size: NA; J gene: TRBJ2-7; V gene: TRBV11-2; CDR3 protein: CASSKGTSGNYEQYF; CDR3 DNA: TGTGCCAGCAGCAAAGGGACTAGCGGGAACTACGAGCAGTACTTC
D gene: TRBD1; clone size: NA; J gene: TRBJ2-7; V gene: TRBV2; CDR3 protein: CASQQRIAGQGVDEQYF; CDR3 DNA: TGTGCCAGCCAACAAAGAATAGCGGGACAGGGGGTAGACGAGCAGTACTTC
D gene: TRBD2; clone size: NA; J gene: TRBJ2-3; V gene: TRBV7-8; CDR3 protein: CASSLRGGLAGVDTQYF; CDR3 DNA: TGTGCCAGCAGCTTAAGGGGTGGGCTAGCGGGAGTAGATACGCAGTATTTT
D gene: NA; clone size: NA; J gene: TRBJ2-7; V gene: TRBV2; CDR3 protein: CASIGGLSYEQYF; CDR3 DNA: TGTGCCAGCATTGGGGGCCTATCCTACGAGCAGTACTTC
D gene: NA; clone size: NA; J gene: TRBJ1-2; V gene: TRBV5-5; CDR3 protein: CASSLEGTNYGYTF; CDR3 DNA: TGTGCCAGCAGCTTGGAGGGCACTAACTATGGCTACACCTTC
D gene: NA; clone size: NA; J gene: TRBJ1-5; V gene: TRBV6-1; CDR3 protein: CASSEARGNQPQHF; CDR3 DNA: TGTGCCAGCAGTGAAGCAAGAGGAAATCAGCCCCAGCATTTT
D gene: TRBD2; clone size: NA; J gene: TRBJ2-3; V gene: TRBV5-1; CDR3 protein: CASSLSGSSTDTQYF; CDR3 DNA: TGCGCCAGCAGCTTAAGCGGGAGTAGCACAGATACGCAGTATTTT
D gene: NA; clone size: NA; J gene: TRBJ2-3; V gene: TRBV7-2; CDR3 protein: CASSPPGHTDTQYF; CDR3 DNA: TGTGCCAGCAGCCCCCCCGGACACACAGATACGCAGTATTTT
D gene: TRBD2; clone size: NA; J gene: TRBJ2-7; V gene: TRBV5-4; CDR3 protein: CASSRGGTSGREEQYF; CDR3 DNA: TGTGCCAGCAGCCGGGGAGGGACTAGCGGGAGGGAAGAGCAGTACTTC
D gene: NA; clone size: NA; J gene: TRBJ1-2; V gene: TRBV7-2; CDR3 protein: CASSGGQSYGYTF; CDR3 DNA: TGTGCCAGCAGCGGCGGACAGTCCTATGGCTACACCTTC
D gene: TRBD2; clone size: once; J gene: TRBJ2-1; V gene: TRBV7-3; CDR3 protein: CASSPGRAGGNEQFF; CDR3 DNA: TGTGCCAGCAGCCCCGGGAGGGCCGGGGGAAATGAGCAGTTCTTC
D gene: NA; clone size: NA; J gene: TRBJ2-7; V gene: TRBV27; CDR3 protein: CASSLDRLSEQYF; CDR3 DNA: TGTGCCAGCAGTTTGGATCGGCTGAGCGAGCAGTACTTC
D gene: TRBD2; clone size: once; J gene: TRBJ2-3; V gene: TRBV2; CDR3 protein: CASSPGLDTDTQYF; CDR3 DNA: TGTGCCAGCAGCCCGGGACTAGACACAGATACGCAGTATTTT
D gene: NA; clone size: once; J gene: TRBJ2-3; V gene: TRBV18; CDR3 protein: CASYWGGDADTQYF; CDR3 DNA: TGTGCCAGCTACTGGGGAGGTGACGCAGATACGCAGTATTTT
D gene: NA; clone size: few; J gene: TRBJ1-2; V gene: TRBV11-1; CDR3 protein: CASSPSPLGDPTGYGYTF; CDR3 DNA: TGTGCCAGCAGCCCATCCCCGCTAGGGGACCCGACAGGCTACGGCTACACCTTC
D gene: NA; clone size: once; J gene: TRBJ2-7; V gene: TRBV7-9; CDR3 protein: CASSLEGGYEQYF; CDR3 DNA: TGTGCCAGCAGCTTAGAAGGGGGTTACGAGCAGTACTTC
D gene: TRBD2; clone size: NA; J gene: TRBJ2-7; V gene: TRBV7-2; CDR3 protein: CASSALGTSGREQYF; CDR3 DNA: TGTGCCAGCAGCGCCCTTGGGACTAGCGGGAGGGAGCAGTACTTC
D gene: NA; clone size: NA; J gene: TRBJ2-2; V gene: TRBV12-5; CDR3 protein: CASGLGHGNTGELFF; CDR3 DNA: TGTGCTAGTGGTTTGGGACACGGGAACACCGGGGAGCTGTTTTTT
D gene: TRBD1; clone size: few; J gene: TRBJ1-1; V gene: TRBV2; CDR3 protein: CASTQGWGDRDTEAFF; CDR3 DNA: TGTGCCAGCACCCAGGGGTGGGGGGACAGGGACACTGAAGCTTTCTTT
D gene: TRBD1; clone size: NA; J gene: TRBJ1-1; V gene: TRBV19; CDR3 protein: CASSMTGAQNTEAFF; CDR3 DNA: TGTGCCAGTTCCATGACAGGGGCTCAGAACACTGAAGCTTTCTTT
D gene: TRBD2; clone size: NA; J gene: TRBJ2-5; V gene: TRBV5-1; CDR3 protein: CASSRGTSGRETQYF; CDR3 DNA: TGCGCCAGCAGCAGAGGGACTAGCGGGAGAGAGACCCAGTACTTC
D gene: NA; clone size: NA; J gene: TRBJ2-7; V gene: TRBV5-8; CDR3 protein: CASSLEFYEQYF; CDR3 DNA: TGTGCCAGCAGCCTAGAGTTCTACGAGCAGTACTTC
D gene: NA; clone size: NA; J gene: TRBJ2-1; V gene: TRBV25-1; CDR3 protein: CASSGVVGRPTNEQFF; CDR3 DNA: TGTGCCAGCAGTGGCGTCGTCGGCCGGCCCACCAATGAGCAGTTCTTC
D gene: NA; clone size: NA; J gene: TRBJ2-7; V gene: TRBV7-2; CDR3 protein: CASSLAAGWGEEQYF; CDR3 DNA: TGTGCCAGCAGCTTAGCGGCGGGGTGGGGAGAGGAGCAGTACTTC
D gene: TRBD1; clone size: NA; J gene: TRBJ1-5; V gene: TRBV9; CDR3 protein: CASSPRQGPKQHF; CDR3 DNA: TGTGCCAGCAGCCCCCGACAGGGGCCAAAGCAGCATTTT
D gene: NA; clone size: NA; J gene: TRBJ2-1; V gene: TRBV7-6; CDR3 protein: CASSLLQGMGYNEQFF; CDR3 DNA: TGTGCCAGCAGCCTACTCCAGGGGATGGGATATAATGAGCAGTTCTTC
D gene: TRBD1; clone size: NA; J gene: TRBJ1-5; V gene: TRBV19; CDR3 protein: CASSVGTGYNQPQHF; CDR3 DNA: TGTGCCAGTAGTGTGGGGACAGGGTACAATCAGCCCCAGCATTTT
D gene: TRBD2; clone size: NA; J gene: TRBJ2-7; V gene: TRBV15; CDR3 protein: CATSRDYGTSKSYEQYF; CDR3 DNA: TGTGCCACCAGCAGAGATTACGGGACTAGCAAATCGTACGAGCAGTACTTC
D gene: NA; clone size: NA; J gene: TRBJ2-3; V gene: TRBV6-5; CDR3 protein: CASSYSSSTDTQYF; CDR3 DNA: TGTGCCAGCAGTTACTCAAGTTCGACAGATACGCAGTATTTT
D gene: NA; clone size: NA; J gene: TRBJ2-1; V gene: TRBV12-5; CDR3 protein: CASGFGQSSYNEQFF; CDR3 DNA: TGTGCTAGTGGTTTCGGGCAGAGCTCCTACAATGAGCAGTTCTTC
D gene: TRBD2; clone size: NA; J gene: TRBJ2-5; V gene: TRBV5-1; CDR3 protein: CASSPATSGEETQYF; CDR3 DNA: TGCGCCAGCAGCCCCGCGACTAGCGGGGAGGAGACCCAGTACTTC
D gene: NA; clone size: NA; J gene: TRBJ2-3; V gene: TRBV6-5; CDR3 protein: CASSYRASSTDTQYF; CDR3 DNA: TGTGCCAGCAGTTACCGGGCTAGCTCCACAGATACGCAGTATTTT
D gene: NA; clone size: NA; J gene: TRBJ2-2; V gene: TRBV5-1; CDR3 protein: CASSLGFSGGELFF; CDR3 DNA: TGCGCCAGTAGCTTGGGTTTCTCGGGTGGGGAGCTGTTTTTT
D gene: TRBD1; clone size: NA; J gene: TRBJ1-6; V gene: TRBV9; CDR3 protein: CASSVTGFRNSPLHF; CDR3 DNA: TGTGCCAGCAGCGTGACAGGGTTCAGGAATTCACCCCTCCACTTT
D gene: NA; clone size: NA; J gene: TRBJ1-2; V gene: TRBV30; CDR3 protein: CAWSPTAYNGYTF; CDR3 DNA: TGTGCCTGGAGTCCTACAGCGTATAATGGCTACACCTTC
D gene: TRBD1; clone size: NA; J gene: TRBJ1-2; V gene: TRBV7-8; CDR3 protein: CASSLGDRNYGYTF; CDR3 DNA: TGTGCCAGCAGCTTAGGGGACAGGAACTATGGCTACACCTTC
D gene: TRBD1; clone size: NA; J gene: TRBJ2-7; V gene: TRBV6-1; CDR3 protein: CASSRSGQGGREQYF; CDR3 DNA: TGTGCCAGCAGCCGGTCCGGACAGGGGGGCCGCGAGCAGTACTTC